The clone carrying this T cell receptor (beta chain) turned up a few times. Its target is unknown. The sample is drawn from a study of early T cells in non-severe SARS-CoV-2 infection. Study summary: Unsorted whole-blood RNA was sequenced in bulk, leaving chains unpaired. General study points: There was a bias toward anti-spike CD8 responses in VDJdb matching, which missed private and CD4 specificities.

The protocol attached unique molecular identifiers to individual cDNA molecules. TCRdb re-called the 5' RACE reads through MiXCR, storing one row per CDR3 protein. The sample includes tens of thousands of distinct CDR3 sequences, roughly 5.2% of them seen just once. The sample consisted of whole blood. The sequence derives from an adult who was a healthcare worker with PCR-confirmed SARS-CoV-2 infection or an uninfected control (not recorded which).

The CDR3 DNA reads TGTGCCAGCAGCTCCGGACAGGGACCGAATGAAAAACTGTTTTTT. Protein sequence: CASSSGQGPNEKLFF. This sequence joins TRBV7-9 and TRBJ1-4; 8 bases are shared with TRBD1. Germline lookup yields CDR1 SEHNR and CDR2 FQNEAQ (reference sequence). The CDR3 loop spans 15 amino acids. The V and J ends lost 4 bases and 5 bases, in that order; junction bases with no gene match: 6. The complete variable domain, with remaining parts taken from reference TRBV7-9 and TRBJ1-4, reads DTGVSQNPRHKITKRGQNVTFRCDPISEHNRLYWYRQTLGQGPEFLTYFQNEAQLEKSRLLSDRFSAERPKGSFSTLEIQRTEQGDSAMYLCASSSGQGPNEKLFFGSGTQLSVL.